This T cell receptor beta chain was sequenced for a study of blood T cell repertoires in COVID-19. With V trimmed by 0 bases and J by 8 bases, 6 bases remained unmatched. Germline V gives CDR1 MGHRA, CDR2 YSYEKL. This CDR3 contains 16 residues. Produced via immunoSEQ multiplex PCR; TCRdb's table is partial and in-frame only. The table records a few hundred thousand clones, 80% to 85% of them present only once. Recovered participants had two consecutive negative NP/OP PCR tests, healthcare professional clearance, or symptom resolution. This clone was seen only once. The receptor comes from a woman aged 50 to 60 who had recovered from COVID-19. Sample: PBMCs or T cells enriched from blood (not recorded which). V and J are TRBV4-1 and TRBJ2-1; 11 nucleotides match TRBD2. CDR3 residues: CASSQDLTSGIYEQFF. CDR3 nucleotides: TGCGCCAGCAGCCAAGATCTGACTAGCGGGATCTATGAGCAGTTCTTC.